The rows below give T cell receptor beta chains drawn from one sample of a study of CD8 T cells in Susac syndrome. Using its own MiXCR run on the immunoSEQ multiplex PCR reads, TCRdb lists one record per CDR3 protein. Here the sample spans roughly 150,000 distinct CDR3 sequences, roughly 93% being singletons. The sequencing sample was made of CD4+ T cells from PBMCs. These receptors came from a human donor in good health. The CDR3 runs from the conserved cysteine through the conserved F or W. The D gene is left open where the match is weak. The size field is filled for only some rows; it gives once, few, many or a size class.

size | J | V | D | CDR3 | DNA
- | TRBJ2-1 | TRBV29-1 | - | CSVAGTTMNEQFF | TGCAGCGTTGCGGGAACTACTATGAATGAGCAGTTCTTC
- | TRBJ2-7 | TRBV7-9 | TRBD1 | CASSATGDEQYF | TGTGCCAGCAGCGCGACAGGGGATGAGCAGTACTTC
- | TRBJ2-4 | TRBV4-2 | TRBD1 | CASSHLGTGVAKNIQYF | TGTGCCAGCAGCCACCTTGGGACAGGGGTAGCCAAAAACATTCAGTACTTC
- | TRBJ2-1 | TRBV3-1 | - | CASSQRVNEQFF | TGTGCCAGCAGTCAGCGAGTCAATGAGCAGTTCTTC
- | TRBJ2-1 | TRBV7-3 | TRBD2 | CASSSLAGGRFEQFF | TGTGCCAGCAGCTCTCTAGCGGGGGGGCGTTTTGAGCAGTTCTTC
- | TRBJ2-5 | TRBV2 | - | CASHQGGRYQETQYF | TGTGCCAGCCACCAAGGGGGACGGTACCAAGAGACCCAGTACTTC
- | TRBJ2-2 | TRBV24-1 | - | CATSDGGPPNTGELFF | TGTGCCACCAGTGACGGGGGGCCCCCGAACACCGGGGAGCTGTTTTTT
- | TRBJ2-3 | TRBV10-3 | - | CAISEGGDTQYF | TGTGCCATCAGTGAAGGCGGAGATACGCAGTATTTT
- | TRBJ2-5 | TRBV29-1 | - | CSVLGYQETQYF | TGCAGCGTCCTGGGGTACCAAGAGACCCAGTACTTC
- | TRBJ2-2 | TRBV3-1 | - | CASSPLGGSNTGELFF | TGTGCCAGCAGCCCACTGGGTGGTTCGAACACCGGGGAGCTGTTTTTT
- | TRBJ2-3 | TRBV10-3 | TRBD2 | CAISATASGGTDTQYF | TGTGCCATCAGTGCGACCGCTAGCGGGGGAACGGATACGCAGTATTTT
once | TRBJ2-4 | TRBV5-6 | TRBD2 | CASSLMGTSPPVVQYF | TGTGCCAGCAGCTTGATGGGGACTAGCCCGCCGGTGGTTCAGTACTTC
once | TRBJ1-5 | TRBV12-3/TRBV12-4 | - | CASSPRQRNPNQPQHF | TGTGCCAGCAGCCCCCGACAGCGCAACCCCAATCAGCCCCAGCATTTT
- | TRBJ1-6 | TRBV6-1 | TRBD1 | CASLDRGNSPLHF | TGTGCCAGCCTGGACAGGGGTAATTCACCCCTCCACTTT
- | TRBJ1-4 | TRBV12-5 | - | CASGLGTDNEKLFF | TGTGCTAGTGGTTTGGGGACGGACAATGAAAAACTGTTTTTT
- | TRBJ2-7 | TRBV12-3/TRBV12-4 | - | CASSRSIYEQYF | TGTGCCAGCAGTAGGTCTATTTACGAGCAGTACTTC
- | TRBJ1-5 | TRBV19 | TRBD1 | CASKPGGEGNQPQHF | TGTGCCAGTAAACCAGGGGGCGAGGGCAATCAGCCCCAGCATTTT
- | TRBJ2-5 | TRBV6-5 | TRBD1 | CASSYGPGTGLGTQYF | TGTGCCAGCAGTTACGGTCCCGGGACAGGGCTAGGGACCCAGTACTTC
- | TRBJ1-1 | TRBV7-2 | - | CASSYADMNTEAFF | TGTGCCAGCAGCTACGCGGACATGAACACTGAAGCTTTCTTT
- | TRBJ1-2 | TRBV7-9 | - | CASSLGAYAPHGYTF | TGTGCCAGCAGCTTAGGGGCCTACGCACCCCATGGCTACACCTTC
- | TRBJ2-5 | TRBV29-1 | - | CSVRAGEETQYF | TGCAGCGTTCGAGCAGGAGAAGAGACCCAGTACTTC
- | TRBJ2-3 | TRBV5-1 | - | CASSQAGPADTQYF | TGCGCCAGCTCCCAGGCGGGCCCGGCAGATACGCAGTATTTT
- | TRBJ1-5 | TRBV20-1 | - | CSAKIPPGHRDQPQHF | TGCAGTGCTAAAATCCCACCGGGGCATCGGGATCAGCCCCAGCATTTT
once | TRBJ1-2 | TRBV25-1 | - | CASSGLLSTSEYTF | TGTGCCAGCAGTGGCCTCCTTAGCACATCCGAGTACACCTTC
- | TRBJ1-1 | TRBV2 | - | CASSEDRALPNTEAFF | TGTGCCAGCAGTGAAGACAGGGCCCTGCCGAACACTGAAGCTTTCTTT
- | TRBJ2-2 | TRBV2 | - | CASSYSGELFF | TGTGCCAGCAGCTATTCCGGGGAGCTGTTTTTT